The rows below give T cell receptor beta chains drawn from one sample of a study of T cell responses to AZD1222 COVID-19 vaccine. The repertoire was sequenced with immunoSEQ multiplex PCR; TCRdb's copy has only in-frame clones and lacks some. The sample carries approximately 120,000 clones, roughly 86% recorded once. The sequences come from peripheral blood, collected 28 days after the second AZD1222 dose. The receptor source for this set is an adult who received the AZD1222 COVID-19 vaccine. CDR3s include the opening cysteine and the closing phenylalanine or tryptophan. D genes are given only for firm matches. The listing skips clone size in some rows; elsewhere it reads once, few, many or a size class.

D	V	J	size	CDR3	DNA
NA	TRBV5-1	TRBJ1-3	few	CASQGSGNTIYF	TGCGCCAGCCAAGGCTCTGGAAACACCATATATTTT
NA	TRBV20-1	TRBJ1-5	once	CSASDRRDNQPQHF	TGCAGTGCTAGTGACAGGAGGGACAATCAGCCCCAGCATTTT
NA	TRBV30	TRBJ1-2	NA	CAWDPINYGYTF	TGTGCCTGGGACCCTATCAACTATGGCTACACCTTC
NA	TRBV27	TRBJ1-4	NA	CASRRGRGNEKLFF	TGTGCCAGCAGAAGGGGACGAGGTAATGAAAAACTGTTTTTT
NA	TRBV4-1	TRBJ2-4	NA	CASSQDPRKEDQYF	TGCGCCAGCAGCCAAGATCCCAGAAAGGAGGATCAGTACTTC
NA	TRBV15	TRBJ1-2	NA	CATSERHYGYTF	TGTGCCACCAGCGAACGGCACTATGGCTACACCTTC
NA	TRBV5-4	TRBJ2-2	NA	CASRPGVLGGELFF	TGTGCCAGCAGGCCCGGAGTTCTCGGCGGGGAGCTGTTTTTT
TRBD2	TRBV19	TRBJ2-7	NA	CASSGGGVYYEQYF	TGTGCCAGTAGCGGGGGGGGAGTCTACTACGAGCAGTACTTC
NA	TRBV7-9	TRBJ1-4	NA	CASSFYGDEKLFF	TGTGCCAGCAGCTTTTACGGAGACGAAAAACTGTTTTTT
NA	TRBV6-5	TRBJ1-1	NA	CASGRTGLDTEAFF	TGTGCCAGCGGGAGAACAGGGTTGGACACTGAAGCTTTCTTT
NA	TRBV11-2	TRBJ2-2	once	CASSFYSPSNPGELFF	TGTGCCAGCAGCTTCTACAGCCCTTCTAATCCCGGGGAGCTGTTTTTT
NA	TRBV3-1/TRBV3-2	TRBJ2-1	NA	CASSPLKGSTSYNEQFF	TGTGCCAGCAGCCCCCTAAAGGGGAGTACGTCCTACAATGAGCAGTTCTTC
NA	TRBV6-5	TRBJ1-4	NA	CASSYSQGATNEKLFF	TGTGCCAGCAGTTACTCTCAGGGCGCAACTAATGAAAAACTGTTTTTT
NA	TRBV7-2	TRBJ1-1	NA	CASSLLSLYTEAFF	TGTGCCAGCAGCTTACTGTCGCTTTACACTGAAGCTTTCTTT
TRBD1	TRBV18	TRBJ1-5	NA	CASSTTGDDQPQHF	TGTGCCAGCTCAACGACAGGGGATGATCAGCCCCAGCATTTT
NA	TRBV30	TRBJ2-2	NA	CAWSGQGTGELFF	TGTGCCTGGAGTGGTCAGGGCACCGGGGAGCTGTTTTTT
TRBD1	TRBV15	TRBJ2-6	NA	CATSSWPGTDSGANVLTF	TGTGCCACCAGCAGTTGGCCCGGGACAGACTCTGGGGCCAACGTCCTGACTTTC
NA	TRBV28	TRBJ2-3	NA	CASSPGGLVTDTQYF	TGTGCCAGCAGTCCAGGGGGACTAGTGACAGATACGCAGTATTTT
NA	TRBV12-3/TRBV12-4	TRBJ2-2	once	CASTFYFGELFF	TGTGCCAGCACTTTTTATTTCGGGGAGCTGTTTTTT
NA	TRBV27	TRBJ2-1	once	CASSLSSNEQFF	TGTGCCAGCAGTTTATCCAGCAATGAGCAGTTCTTC
NA	TRBV7-9	TRBJ1-2	NA	CASSTELYGYTF	TGTGCCAGTAGTACAGAGCTCTATGGCTACACCTTC
NA	TRBV5-1	TRBJ1-2	NA	CASSLGSNYGYTF	TGCGCCAGCAGCTTGGGCTCCAACTATGGCTACACCTTC
NA	TRBV4-3	TRBJ1-6	NA	CASSQAGRGSPLHF	TGCGCCAGCAGCCAAGCCGGGAGGGGTTCACCCCTCCACTTT
TRBD1	TRBV6-5	TRBJ1-6	NA	CASSYLRDSNSPLHF	TGTGCCAGCTCTTACCTCCGGGACAGTAATTCACCCCTCCACTTT
NA	TRBV7-8	TRBJ1-1	NA	CASGRQEAEAFF	TGTGCCAGCGGCCGACAGGAGGCTGAAGCTTTCTTT
NA	TRBV28	TRBJ1-4	NA	CASSLRSGRQEKLFF	TGTGCCAGCAGTCTCCGGTCGGGAAGGCAGGAAAAACTGTTTTTT
TRBD2	TRBV5-1	TRBJ2-3	few	CASRPTSGLKTDTQYF	TGCGCCAGCAGACCTACTAGCGGGCTAAAAACAGATACGCAGTATTTT
NA	TRBV27	TRBJ1-6	NA	CASSGLVGSPLHF	TGTGCCAGCAGTGGTCTGGTTGGCAGCCCCCTCCACTTT
NA	TRBV5-6	TRBJ1-2	NA	CASSYLTGFNYGYTF	TGTGCCAGCAGTTACCTCACGGGGTTCAACTATGGCTACACCTTC
TRBD1	TRBV19	TRBJ2-3	NA	CASSDRVGGDTQYF	TGTGCCAGTAGTGACAGGGTGGGTGGAGATACGCAGTATTTT
TRBD1	TRBV18	TRBJ2-1	few	CASSPQTGGDGNEQFF	TGTGCCAGCTCACCACAGACAGGGGGCGATGGGAATGAGCAGTTCTTC
NA	TRBV4-1	TRBJ1-5	NA	CASSQEGRRGPQHF	TGCGCCAGCAGCCAAGAAGGCCGACGGGGGCCCCAGCATTTT
NA	TRBV27	TRBJ1-5	NA	CASSLSTGYQPQHF	TGTGCCAGCAGTTTATCGACCGGGTATCAGCCCCAGCATTTT
TRBD1	TRBV7-8	TRBJ1-1	NA	CASSLDRGNTEAFF	TGTGCCAGCAGCTTGGACAGGGGAAACACTGAAGCTTTCTTT
NA	TRBV5-5	TRBJ2-1	NA	CASRLATTYNEQFF	TGTGCCAGCAGGTTGGCCACTACCTACAATGAGCAGTTCTTC
TRBD1	TRBV11-2	TRBJ1-6	NA	CASSLEGTVPSPLHF	TGTGCCAGCAGCTTAGAGGGGACAGTACCTTCACCCCTCCACTTT
TRBD1	TRBV18	TRBJ1-5	NA	CASSPNGTGGTVNQPQHF	TGTGCCAGCTCACCAAACGGGACAGGGGGTACCGTCAATCAGCCCCAGCATTTT
NA	TRBV7-2	TRBJ1-4	NA	CASSFQGLVNEKLFF	TGTGCCAGCAGCTTTCAGGGATTGGTGAATGAAAAACTGTTTTTT
NA	TRBV10-2	TRBJ2-7	few	CASTPVVGEQYF	TGCGCCAGCACCCCCGTGGTGGGCGAGCAGTACTTC